A selection of T cell receptor beta chains follows, all from one sample in a study of shared clonotypes between healthy human individuals. Measured with immunoSEQ multiplex PCR; TCRdb has only the in-frame clones, and not every one. Of over 2 million clones listed, 85% to 95% are singletons. Sequencing input: naive CD4+ T cells from PBMCs. The receptors derive from a man aged 18-30 years in good health. Some clones in this sample may be carry-over from other donors' samples. CDR3s include the opening cysteine and the closing phenylalanine or tryptophan. The order of the fields is J gene, V gene, D gene, clone size, CDR3 protein, CDR3 DNA. A D gene is named only where the DNA matches it firmly. A clone size is listed for some rows: how often the clone was seen (once, few, many), or a class if it is expanded.

TRBJ1-1,TRBV5-1,NA,few,CASSLAVNTEAFF,TGCGCCAGCAGCTTGGCTGTGAACACTGAAGCTTTCTTT
TRBJ2-3,TRBV18,NA,NA,CASSESTDTQYF,TGTGCCAGCTCCGAGAGCACAGATACGCAGTATTTT
TRBJ1-2,TRBV28,NA,NA,CASSYLGTRTGYTF,TGTGCCAGCAGTTACCTCGGGACAAGGACAGGCTACACCTTC
TRBJ2-7,TRBV11-2,NA,NA,CASSYRVERAYEQYF,TGTGCCAGCAGCTACCGTGTAGAAAGGGCCTACGAGCAGTACTTC
TRBJ2-7,TRBV10-3,TRBD1,once,CAIRLQGVDEQYF,TGTGCCATCAGACTGCAGGGGGTGGACGAGCAGTACTTC
TRBJ2-1,TRBV28,NA,NA,CASSFSNYNEQFF,TGTGCCAGCAGTTTCAGTAATTACAATGAGCAGTTCTTC
TRBJ2-4,TRBV18,TRBD1,NA,CASSPLGQGAGDNIQYF,TGTGCCAGCTCACCGCTCGGACAGGGTGCTGGGGATAACATTCAGTACTTC
TRBJ2-1,TRBV7-8,TRBD2,NA,CASSLEAGVLGYEQFF,TGTGCCAGCAGCTTAGAAGCGGGAGTCTTGGGCTATGAGCAGTTCTTC
TRBJ2-1,TRBV9,TRBD1,once,CASSVALDRVNEQFF,TGTGCCAGCAGCGTAGCTCTGGACAGGGTCAATGAGCAGTTCTTC
TRBJ1-3,TRBV7-8,TRBD1,NA,CASRSGTGNRNTIYF,TGTGCCAGCAGGTCCGGGACAGGGAACAGAAACACCATATATTTT
TRBJ2-3,TRBV9,NA,NA,CASSSRGDRTLTDTQYF,TGTGCCAGCAGCTCCCGGGGGGACAGGACCCTCACAGATACGCAGTATTTT
TRBJ2-7,TRBV18,NA,NA,CASRDSPTAPHEQYF,TGTGCCAGCCGGGATAGCCCAACAGCCCCTCACGAGCAGTACTTC
TRBJ2-7,TRBV7-2,NA,NA,CASSLNFYEQYF,TGTGCCAGCAGCTTAAATTTCTACGAGCAGTACTTC
TRBJ1-1,TRBV6-5,TRBD1,NA,CASSSMTGTTEAFF,TGTGCCAGCAGTTCAATGACAGGGACCACTGAAGCTTTCTTT
TRBJ1-1,TRBV19,NA,NA,CASPTGNTEAFF,TGTGCCAGCCCTACAGGGAACACTGAAGCTTTCTTT
TRBJ1-1,TRBV29-1,TRBD1,NA,CSVEWRGQNTEAFF,TGCAGCGTGGAGTGGAGGGGGCAGAACACTGAAGCTTTCTTT
TRBJ1-1,TRBV7-2,NA,NA,CASSLRSGTEAFF,TGTGCCAGCAGCTTACGGTCGGGCACTGAAGCTTTCTTT
TRBJ2-5,TRBV5-6,NA,once,CASSFPTGSRGETQYF,TGTGCCAGCAGCTTCCCCACAGGGAGTAGAGGAGAGACCCAGTACTTC
TRBJ2-2,TRBV11-2,NA,NA,CASSLDRGAGELFF,TGTGCCAGCAGCTTAGACAGGGGGGCCGGGGAGCTGTTTTTT
TRBJ2-5,TRBV5-1,NA,NA,CASSGSTWETQYF,TGCGCCAGCAGTGGGAGTACCTGGGAGACCCAGTACTTC
TRBJ2-2,TRBV28,NA,once,CASLPGPRLDTGELFF,TGTGCCAGCCTTCCGGGACCCAGGTTGGACACCGGGGAGCTGTTTTTT
TRBJ2-7,TRBV5-1,NA,NA,CASSPFKDEQYF,TGCGCCAGCAGCCCGTTTAAGGACGAGCAGTACTTC
TRBJ2-1,TRBV10-3,NA,NA,CAITGNLILNEQFF,TGTGCCATCACGGGAAACCTCATTCTTAATGAGCAGTTCTTC
TRBJ1-1,TRBV5-1,NA,NA,CASNRDREEGEAFF,TGCGCCAGCAACCGGGACCGGGAAGAAGGTGAAGCTTTCTTT